The 21 T cell receptor beta chains given below trace back to one sample, sequenced in a study of blood T cell repertoires in COVID-19. The data were produced by immunoSEQ multiplex PCR, yet TCRdb's version contains in-frame clones alone and is incomplete. The table lists about 210,000 clones, around 81% of them singletons. The sequenced sample consisted of PBMCs or T cells enriched from blood (not recorded which). These receptor sequences come from a woman aged 50 to 60 with acute COVID-19.

This clone was detected a few times. The J gene is TRBJ2-7, the V gene TRBV7-9; the D gene is possibly TRBD1 (5 bases). This CDR3 contains 13 residues. V was cut by 2 bases and J by 6 bases, with 11 bases left in between. Germline values: CDR1 SEHNR, CDR2 FQNEAQ (reference sequence). CDR3 DNA: TGTGCCAGCAGCTTACCAGGGATTTTCGAGCAGTACTTC. Protein product: CASSLPGIFEQYF.

This sequence joins TRBV18 and TRBJ2-6; 7 bases agree with TRBD1. This CDR3 spans 17 amino acids. Germline V CDR1 and CDR2: KGHSH, LQKENI. The V gene end was trimmed by 3 bases and the J gene end by 4 bases; junction bases not matched to a gene: 9. CDR3 amino acids: CASSPVSGGTGANVLTF. The CDR3 region has the DNA TGTGCCAGCTCACCGGTGTCAGGGGGTACCGGGGCCAACGTCCTGACTTTC. The variable domain in full, with the rest retrieved from reference TRBV18 and TRBJ2-6, is NAGVMQNPRHLVRRRGQEARLRCSPMKGHSHVYWYRQLPEEGLKFMVYLQKENIIDESGMPKERFSAEFPKEGPSILRIQQVVRGDSAAYFCASSPVSGGTGANVLTFGAGSRLTVL.

The CDR3 sequence is CASSVRTGLAEAFF. CDR3 bases: TGTGCCAGCAGCGTACGAACAGGGTTGGCTGAAGCTTTCTTT. This rearrangement joins TRBV9 to TRBJ1-1, with a possible D match to TRBD1 (6 bases). The V end was cut by 1 base, the J end by 6 bases, with 13 bases between. This CDR3 comprises 14 residues. Per the germline V gene, CDR1 is SGDLS and CDR2 is YYNGEE.

CDR3 in amino acids: CASSYRPPGDIQYF. The CDR3, as DNA: TGTGCCAGTAGTTATCGGCCCCCGGGGGACATTCAGTACTTC. This rearrangement joins TRBV19 to TRBJ2-4, with a weak D call TRBD2 (6 bases). Trimming took off 5 bases at V and 8 bases at J, with 16 bases between the two ends. CDR3 length: 14 residues. Germline V lookup: CDR1 LNHDA, CDR2 SQIVND (reference sequence).

The V call is TRBV7-8, the J call TRBJ2-2, with 7 bases lining up with TRBD1. The junction had 4 bases not matched to a gene; V was cut back by 4 bases and J by 2 bases. Germline lookup yields CDR1 SGHVS and CDR2 FQNEAQ. The CDR3 runs 15 residues. The CDR3: CASSSGTANTGELFF. CDR3 coding DNA: TGTGCCAGCAGCTCCGGGACAGCCAACACCGGGGAGCTGTTTTTT.

V and J are TRBV5-1 and TRBJ1-2; the match to TRBD1 covers 7 bases. With 4 bases clipped from V and 2 bases from J, the junction kept 8 bases outside the gene matches. Per germline, CDR1 SGHRS and CDR2 YFSETQ. The CDR3 extends over 15 amino acids. In DNA form, the CDR3 reads TGCGCCAGCAGCCAACGACAGGGCGGCAACTATGGCTACACCTTC. This sequence encodes CASSQRQGGNYGYTF. The full variable domain, its missing parts supplied by reference TRBV5-1 and TRBJ1-2, is KAGVTQTPRYLIKTRGQQVTLSCSPISGHRSVSWYQQTPGQGLQFLFEYFSETQRNKGNFPGRFSGRQFSNSRSEMNVSTLELGDSALYLCASSQRQGGNYGYTFGSGTRLTVV.

Only a few counts were recorded for this clone. The chain couples TRBV7-2 to TRBJ1-1; D not resolved. The CDR3 loop spans 12 amino acids. CDR1 SGHTA and CDR2 FQGNSA come from the germline V gene. Trimming took 4 bases from V and 8 from J, leaving 11 bases between them. The CDR3 protein is CASSWDGREAFF. The CDR3 coding sequence is TGTGCCAGCAGCTGGGATGGGAGAGAAGCTTTCTTT.

The CDR3 DNA follows: TGTGCCAGCGGCCACGAGCAGTACTTC. This codes for CASGHEQYF. The chain joins TRBV27 to TRBJ2-7; unclear D gene. CDR3 length: 9 residues. Germline V CDR1 and CDR2: MNHEY, SMNVEV (reference sequence). The V and J ends lost 8 bases and 5 bases respectively, with 4 bases between them.

The V and J genes are TRBV5-1 and TRBJ2-5, with 15 bases matching TRBD2. Germline V CDR1 and CDR2: SGHRS, YFSETQ. J was trimmed by 2 bases and V by 0 bases; bases with no gene match: 2. The CDR3 runs to 17 residues. This CDR3 is CASSLAGLAGGQETQYF. CDR3 bases: TGCGCCAGCAGCTTGGCGGGACTAGCGGGGGGACAAGAGACCCAGTACTTC. The full variable domain, completed using reference TRBV5-1 and TRBJ2-5, is KAGVTQTPRYLIKTRGQQVTLSCSPISGHRSVSWYQQTPGQGLQFLFEYFSETQRNKGNFPGRFSGRQFSNSRSEMNVSTLELGDSALYLCASSLAGLAGGQETQYFGPGTRLLVL.

This rearrangement joins TRBV4-1 to TRBJ2-1; 8 bases align to TRBD2. V was pared by 2 bases and J by 0 bases, with 6 bases of the junction left unmatched. CDR1 is MGHRA, CDR2 YSYEKL, per germline. This CDR3 region has 17 residues. The DNA of the CDR3 is TGCGCCAGCAGCCAACAACCCGGGACTAGCTCCTACAATGAGCAGTTCTTC. Translation: CASSQQPGTSSYNEQFF.

This chain connects TRBV7-8 to TRBJ1-1, with 9 nucleotides matching TRBD1. Germline lookup yields CDR1 SGHVS and CDR2 FQNEAQ. The CDR3 consists of 14 residues. V was clipped by 3 bases and J by 1 base; unmatched bases: 0. The CDR3 sequence is CASSLTGGNTEAFF. CDR3 nucleotide sequence: TGTGCCAGCAGCTTGACAGGGGGGAACACTGAAGCTTTCTTT.

The J gene is TRBJ2-5, the V gene TRBV11-3, with TRBD2 matching 11 bases. This CDR3 is built from 18 residues. V dropped 5 bases and J dropped 1; count of bases not matched to a gene: 12. Germline-derived CDR1 and CDR2 are SGHNT and YENEEA. The CDR3 bases are TGTGCCAGCAGCCCGCGATTAGCGGGGGGGCCAGCCCAAGAGACCCAGTACTTC. Protein product: CASSPRLAGGPAQETQYF.

The V and J genes are TRBV18 and TRBJ2-3, with 9 bases matching TRBD1. Germline V lookup: CDR1 KGHSH, CDR2 LQKENI. Trimming cost V 3 bases and J 4 bases; bases outside gene matches: 5. This CDR3 has 15 amino acids. The DNA for the CDR3 is TGTGCCAGCTCACCCCCGGGACAGGGCCCAGATACGCAGTATTTT. Its translation is CASSPPGQGPDTQYF.

This clone has more than one count but fewer than ten. V usage is TRBV11-3 and J usage is TRBJ2-3, with a possible D match to TRBD1 (5 bases). Germline assignment: CDR1 SGHNT and CDR2 YENEEA. V lost 0 bases to trimming and J lost 5 bases, with 15 bases between them. The CDR3 covers 16 residues. The CDR3: CASSLEDPGKLDTQYF. The CDR3 DNA follows: TGTGCCAGCAGCTTAGAAGATCCAGGGAAATTAGATACGCAGTATTTT.

This clone showed up just once. This chain links TRBV28 with TRBJ1-2, with D possibly TRBD1 on 5 matching bases. V dropped 5 bases and J dropped 8 bases, with 18 bases sitting between them. The CDR3 has 14 residues. CDR1 is MDHEN, CDR2 SYDVKM, per germline. The CDR3 DNA is TGTGCCAGCAGTACCGCCGCCGGGACTTGGGGCTACACCTTC. Protein sequence: CASSTAAGTWGYTF.

The chain joins TRBV6-2 or TRBV6-3 to TRBJ2-7; D possibly corresponds to TRBD1 (7 bases). Trimming left V 5 bases short and J 2 bases short, with 13 bases between. Germline-derived CDR1 and CDR2 are MNHEY and SVGEGT. The CDR3 consists of 14 residues. The CDR3 reads CASSQLRGAYEQYF. The CDR3, as DNA: TGTGCCAGCAGTCAGCTCAGGGGGGCCTACGAGCAGTACTTC.

The V and J genes are TRBV7-2 and TRBJ1-1, with 9 bases that match TRBD1. This CDR3 comprises 16 residues. From germline, CDR1 is SGHTA and CDR2 FQGNSA. With 1 base clipped from V and 5 bases from J, the junction kept 8 bases outside the gene matches. The CDR3 nucleotides read TGTGCCAGCAGCTTAGATTGGGACAGGGCACTGACTGAAGCTTTCTTT. The encoded protein is CASSLDWDRALTEAFF.

The CDR3 sequence: CASIDPGPSGNTIYF. As DNA, the CDR3 is TGTGCCAGCATCGATCCAGGGCCCAGTGGAAACACCATATATTTT. The chain couples TRBV6-5 to TRBJ1-3; TRBD1 is a possible D gene (5 bases). CDR1 is MNHEY, CDR2 SVGAGI, per germline. The CDR3 runs to 15 residues. Between the trimmed V and J ends, which lost 7 bases and 3 bases, there was a span of 16 bases.

The chain is built from TRBV10-3 and TRBJ1-5; the D is unclear. The V gene's germline CDR1 is ENHRY and CDR2 SYGVKD. Between the trimmed V and J ends, which lost 3 bases and 0 bases, there was a span of 9 bases. This CDR3 has 15 residues. CDR3 protein: CAISEGRSSNQPQHF. DNA of the CDR3: TGTGCCATCAGTGAAGGCCGGAGTAGCAATCAGCCCCAGCATTTT.

J is TRBJ1-2 and V is TRBV11-1; D gene unclear. With 5 bases removed from V and 8 bases from J, the gap between germline ends came to 15 bases. Germline CDR1 SGHAT, CDR2 FQDESV (reference sequence). This CDR3 has 13 residues. The CDR3 sequence: CASSQNGLGGYTF. CDR3 nucleotide sequence: TGTGCCAGCAGCCAAAACGGGTTAGGAGGCTACACCTTC.

This chain joins TRBV29-1 and TRBJ1-1; D not certain. Germline assignment: CDR1 SQVTM and CDR2 ANQGSEA. V was cut by 4 bases and J by 4 bases, with 10 bases left in between. The CDR3 has 12 residues. The CDR3 bases are TGCAGCGTTGCGGATCGGGGCACTGAAGCTTTCTTT. Amino acid sequence: CSVADRGTEAFF.